This entry features one T cell receptor (beta chain) sequence. Each CDR3 protein is one row after TCRdb ran MiXCR on the 5' RACE reads. The table has around 470,000 distinct CDR3 sequences, 14% seen once; the top ten hold about 0.52%. This record belongs to a study of identical twins. Per the germline V gene, CDR1 is SGHRS and CDR2 is YFSETQ. The length of the CDR3 is 13 residues. Trimming took 4 bases from V and 3 from J, leaving 11 bases between them. These data were also filed under a second study, of yellow fever vaccine responses in identical twins. That publication notes: Reportedly, the response of twins' T cells to the vaccine seemed partly convergent, partly personalized.

Material for sequencing was CD4+ T cells sorted from blood. This TCR was recovered from a woman aged 18 to 35 in good health. V usage is TRBV5-1 and J usage is TRBJ2-7, with D perhaps TRBD2 (5 bases). The CDR3 loop is CASSPELVYEQYF. CDR3 DNA sequence: TGCGCCAGCAGCCCAGAACTAGTCTACGAGCAGTACTTC.